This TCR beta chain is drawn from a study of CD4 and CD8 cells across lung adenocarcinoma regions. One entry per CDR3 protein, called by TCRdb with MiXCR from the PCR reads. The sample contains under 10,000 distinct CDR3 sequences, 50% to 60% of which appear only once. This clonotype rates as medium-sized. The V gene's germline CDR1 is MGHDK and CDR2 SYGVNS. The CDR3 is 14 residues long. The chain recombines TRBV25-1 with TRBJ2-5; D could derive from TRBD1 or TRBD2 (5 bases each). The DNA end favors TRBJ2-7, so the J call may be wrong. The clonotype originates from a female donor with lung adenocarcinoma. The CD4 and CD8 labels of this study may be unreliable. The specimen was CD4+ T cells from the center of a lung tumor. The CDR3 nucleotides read TGTGCCAGCAGACGTCCGGGACCATCGGACGAGCAGTACTTC. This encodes CASRRPGPSDEQYF.